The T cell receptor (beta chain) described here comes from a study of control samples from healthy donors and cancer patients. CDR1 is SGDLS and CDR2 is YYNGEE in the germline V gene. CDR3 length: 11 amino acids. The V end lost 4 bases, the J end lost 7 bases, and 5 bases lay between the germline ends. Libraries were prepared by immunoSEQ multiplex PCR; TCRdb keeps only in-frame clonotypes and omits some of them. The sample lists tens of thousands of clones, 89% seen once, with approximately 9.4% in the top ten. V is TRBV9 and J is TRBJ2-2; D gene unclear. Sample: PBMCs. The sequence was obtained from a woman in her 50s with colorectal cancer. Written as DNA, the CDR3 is TGTGCCAGCAGCCTCCGCGGGGAGCTGTTTTTT. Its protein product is CASSLRGELFF.